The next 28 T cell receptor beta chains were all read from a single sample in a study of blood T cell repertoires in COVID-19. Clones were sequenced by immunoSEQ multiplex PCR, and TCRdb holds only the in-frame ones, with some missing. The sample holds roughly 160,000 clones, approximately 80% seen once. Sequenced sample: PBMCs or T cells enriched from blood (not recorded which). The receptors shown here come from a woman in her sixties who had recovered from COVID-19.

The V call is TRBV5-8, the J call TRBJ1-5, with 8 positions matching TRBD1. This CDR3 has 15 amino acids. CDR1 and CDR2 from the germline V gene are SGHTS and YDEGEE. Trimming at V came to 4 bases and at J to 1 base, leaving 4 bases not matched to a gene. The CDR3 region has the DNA TGTGCCAGCAGCCCTCGACAGGGGAGCAATCAGCCCCAGCATTTT. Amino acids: CASSPRQGSNQPQHF.

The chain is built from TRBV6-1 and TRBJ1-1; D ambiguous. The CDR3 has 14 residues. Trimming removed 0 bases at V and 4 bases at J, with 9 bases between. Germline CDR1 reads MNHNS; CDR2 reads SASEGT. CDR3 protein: CASSEALSGTEAFF. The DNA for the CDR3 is TGTGCCAGCAGTGAAGCGCTTTCGGGCACTGAAGCTTTCTTT.

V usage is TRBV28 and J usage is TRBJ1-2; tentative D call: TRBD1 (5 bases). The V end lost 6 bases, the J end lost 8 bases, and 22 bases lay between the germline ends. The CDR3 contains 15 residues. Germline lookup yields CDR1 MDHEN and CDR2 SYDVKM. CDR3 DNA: TGTGCCAGCAGCCCAGGCGCCAGGGTGATTCGGGGCTACACCTTC. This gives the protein CASSPGARVIRGYTF.

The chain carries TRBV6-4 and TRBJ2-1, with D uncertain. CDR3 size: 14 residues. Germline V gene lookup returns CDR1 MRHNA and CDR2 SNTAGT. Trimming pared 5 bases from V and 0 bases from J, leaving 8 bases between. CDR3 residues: CASSPGSSYNEQFF. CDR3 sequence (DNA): TGTGCCAGCAGTCCAGGCAGCTCCTACAATGAGCAGTTCTTC.

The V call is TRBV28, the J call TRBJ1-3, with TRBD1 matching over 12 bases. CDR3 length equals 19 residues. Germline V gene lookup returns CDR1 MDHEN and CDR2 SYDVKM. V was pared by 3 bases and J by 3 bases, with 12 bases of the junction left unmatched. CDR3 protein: CASSFGTGGVLRGGNTIYF. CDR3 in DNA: TGTGCCAGCAGTTTCGGGACAGGGGGCGTCCTACGTGGTGGAAACACCATATATTTT.

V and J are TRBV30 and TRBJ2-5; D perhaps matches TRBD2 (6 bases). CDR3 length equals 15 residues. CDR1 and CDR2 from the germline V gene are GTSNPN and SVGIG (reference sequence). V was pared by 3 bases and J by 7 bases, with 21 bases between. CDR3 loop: CAWRKIAEDAGTQYF. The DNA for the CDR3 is TGTGCCTGGAGGAAAATAGCGGAAGATGCTGGGACCCAGTACTTC.

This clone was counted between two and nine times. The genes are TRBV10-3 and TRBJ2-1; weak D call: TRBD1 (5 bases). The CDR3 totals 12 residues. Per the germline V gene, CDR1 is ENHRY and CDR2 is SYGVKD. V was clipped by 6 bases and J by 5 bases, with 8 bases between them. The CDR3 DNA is TGTGCCATCAGGGACAATGACAATGAGCAGTTCTTC. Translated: CAIRDNDNEQFF.

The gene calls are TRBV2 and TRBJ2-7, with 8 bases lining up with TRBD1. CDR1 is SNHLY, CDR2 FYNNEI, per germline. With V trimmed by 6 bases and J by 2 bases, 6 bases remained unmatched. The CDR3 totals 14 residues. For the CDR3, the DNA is TGTGCCAGCAGCACCGACAGGGGTACCTACGAGCAGTACTTC. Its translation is CASSTDRGTYEQYF.

CDR3 DNA sequence: TGTGCCAGCAGTTACTCGAATTCGGGCACTGAAGCTTTCTTT. It codes for CASSYSNSGTEAFF. This rearrangement joins TRBV6-5 to TRBJ1-1; D gene ambiguous. The CDR3 has 14 amino acids. V was clipped by 0 bases and J by 4 bases, with 9 bases between them. From germline, CDR1 is MNHEY and CDR2 SVGAGI.

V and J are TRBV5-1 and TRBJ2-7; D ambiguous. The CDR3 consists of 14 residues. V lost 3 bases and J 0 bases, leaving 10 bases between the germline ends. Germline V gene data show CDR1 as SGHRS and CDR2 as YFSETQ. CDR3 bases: TGCGCCAGCAGCTCGGGTCTAAGCTCCTACGAGCAGTACTTC. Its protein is CASSSGLSSYEQYF. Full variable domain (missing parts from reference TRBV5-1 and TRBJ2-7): KAGVTQTPRYLIKTRGQQVTLSCSPISGHRSVSWYQQTPGQGLQFLFEYFSETQRNKGNFPGRFSGRQFSNSRSEMNVSTLELGDSALYLCASSSGLSSYEQYFGPGTRLTVT.

The CDR3 loop is CASSIQVSGANVLTF. The CDR3 region has the DNA TGTGCCAGCAGCATACAGGTCTCTGGGGCCAACGTCCTGACTTTC. The chain has TRBV7-8 and TRBJ2-6, with D maybe TRBD1 (5 bases). Germline CDR1 is SGHVS and CDR2 is FQNEAQ. The CDR3 has 15 amino acids. V was trimmed by 5 bases and J by 0 bases, leaving 8 bases between them.

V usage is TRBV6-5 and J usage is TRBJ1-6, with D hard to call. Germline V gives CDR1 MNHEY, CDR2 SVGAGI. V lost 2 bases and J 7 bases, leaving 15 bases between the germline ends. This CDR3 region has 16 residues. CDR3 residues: CASSYGGPSQNSPLHF. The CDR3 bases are TGTGCCAGCAGTTACGGCGGGCCCAGCCAAAATTCACCCCTCCACTTT.

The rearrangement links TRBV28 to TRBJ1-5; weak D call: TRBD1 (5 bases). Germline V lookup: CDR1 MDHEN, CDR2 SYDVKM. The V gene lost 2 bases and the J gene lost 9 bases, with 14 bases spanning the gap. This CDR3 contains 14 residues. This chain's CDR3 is CASSLGGVFRPQHF. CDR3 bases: TGTGCCAGCAGTTTAGGAGGGGTTTTTCGGCCCCAGCATTTT. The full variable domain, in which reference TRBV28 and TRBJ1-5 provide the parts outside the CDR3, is DVKVTQSSRYLVKRTGEKVFLECVQDMDHENMFWYRQDPGLGLRLIYFSYDVKMKEKGDIPEGYSVSREKKERFSLILESASTNQTSMYLCASSLGGVFRPQHFGDGTRLSIL.

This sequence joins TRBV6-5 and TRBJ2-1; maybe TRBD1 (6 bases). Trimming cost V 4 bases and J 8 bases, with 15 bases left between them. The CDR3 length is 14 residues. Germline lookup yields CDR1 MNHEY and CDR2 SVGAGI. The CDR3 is CASSSVAGVDEQFF. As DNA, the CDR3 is TGTGCCAGCAGTTCAGTAGCAGGGGTCGATGAGCAGTTCTTC.

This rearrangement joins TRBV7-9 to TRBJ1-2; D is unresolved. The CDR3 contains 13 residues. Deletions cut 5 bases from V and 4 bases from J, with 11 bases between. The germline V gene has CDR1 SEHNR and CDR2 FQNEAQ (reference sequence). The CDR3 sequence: CASSPDTAYGYTF. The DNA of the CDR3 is TGTGCCAGCAGCCCAGACACTGCCTATGGCTACACCTTC. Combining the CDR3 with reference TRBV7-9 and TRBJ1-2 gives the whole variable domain DTGVSQNPRHKITKRGQNVTFRCDPISEHNRLYWYRQTLGQGPEFLTYFQNEAQLEKSRLLSDRFSAERPKGSFSTLEIQRTEQGDSAMYLCASSPDTAYGYTFGSGTRLTVV.

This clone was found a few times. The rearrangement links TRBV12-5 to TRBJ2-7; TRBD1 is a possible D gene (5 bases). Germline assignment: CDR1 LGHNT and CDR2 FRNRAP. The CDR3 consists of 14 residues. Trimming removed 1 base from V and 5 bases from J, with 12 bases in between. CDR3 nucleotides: TGTGCTAGTGGTTTGGGACAGACGATGGACGAGCAGTACTTC. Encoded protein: CASGLGQTMDEQYF.

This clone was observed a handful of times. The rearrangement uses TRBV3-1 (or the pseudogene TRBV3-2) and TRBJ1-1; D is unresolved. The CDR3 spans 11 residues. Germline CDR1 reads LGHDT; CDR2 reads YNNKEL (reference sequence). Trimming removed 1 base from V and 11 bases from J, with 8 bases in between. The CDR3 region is CASSQGPSAFF. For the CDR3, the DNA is TGTGCCAGCAGCCAAGGGCCTTCTGCTTTCTTT.

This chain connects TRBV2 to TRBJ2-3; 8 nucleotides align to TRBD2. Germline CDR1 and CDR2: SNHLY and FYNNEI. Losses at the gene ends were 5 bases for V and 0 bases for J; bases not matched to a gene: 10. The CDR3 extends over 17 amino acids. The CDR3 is CASSITSGPFSTDTQYF. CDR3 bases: TGTGCCAGCAGTATAACTAGCGGACCCTTTAGCACAGATACGCAGTATTTT. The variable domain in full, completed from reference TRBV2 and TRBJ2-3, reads EPEVTQTPSHQVTQMGQEVILRCVPISNHLYFYWYRQILGQKVEFLVSFYNNEISEKSEIFDDQFSVERPDGSNFTLKIRSTKLEDSAMYFCASSITSGPFSTDTQYFGPGTRLTVL.

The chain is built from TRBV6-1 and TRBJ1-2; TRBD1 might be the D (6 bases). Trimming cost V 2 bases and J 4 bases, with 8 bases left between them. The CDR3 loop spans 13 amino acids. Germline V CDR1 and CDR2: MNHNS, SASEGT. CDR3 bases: TGTGCCAGCAGTGAACTACAGGGCTATGGCTACACCTTC. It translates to CASSELQGYGYTF.

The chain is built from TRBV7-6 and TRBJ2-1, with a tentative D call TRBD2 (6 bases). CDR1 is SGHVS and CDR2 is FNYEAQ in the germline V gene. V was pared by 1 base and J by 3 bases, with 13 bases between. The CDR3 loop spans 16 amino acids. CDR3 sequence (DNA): TGTGCCAGCAGCTTAGGCGCGCGGGGAAACTACAATGAGCAGTTCTTC. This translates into CASSLGARGNYNEQFF.

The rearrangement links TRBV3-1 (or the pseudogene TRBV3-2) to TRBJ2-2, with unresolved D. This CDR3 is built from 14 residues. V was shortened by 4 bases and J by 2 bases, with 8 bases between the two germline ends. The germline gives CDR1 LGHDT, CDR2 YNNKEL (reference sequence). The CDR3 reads CASSPQVNTGELFF. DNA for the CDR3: TGTGCCAGCAGCCCTCAGGTTAACACCGGGGAGCTGTTTTTT.

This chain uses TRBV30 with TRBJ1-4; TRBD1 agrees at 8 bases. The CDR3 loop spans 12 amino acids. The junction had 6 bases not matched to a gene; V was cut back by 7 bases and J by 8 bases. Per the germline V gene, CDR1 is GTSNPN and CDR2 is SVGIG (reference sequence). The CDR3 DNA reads TGTGCCTTGGGACAGGCTTGGGAAAAACTGTTTTTT. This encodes CALGQAWEKLFF.

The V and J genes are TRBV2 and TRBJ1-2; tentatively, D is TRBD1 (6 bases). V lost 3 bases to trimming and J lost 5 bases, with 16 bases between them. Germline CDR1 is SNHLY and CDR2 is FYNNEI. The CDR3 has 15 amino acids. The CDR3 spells CASSDLGGSIYGYTF. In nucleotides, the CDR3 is TGTGCCAGCAGTGACCTTGGGGGCAGTATTTATGGCTACACCTTC.

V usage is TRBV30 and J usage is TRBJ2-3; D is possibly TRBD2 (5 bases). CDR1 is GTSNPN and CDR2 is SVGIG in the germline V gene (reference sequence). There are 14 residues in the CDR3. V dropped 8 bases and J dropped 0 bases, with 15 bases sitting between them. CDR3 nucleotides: TGTGCCGGGCGATCTAGCTCAAGCACAGATACGCAGTATTTT. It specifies CAGRSSSSTDTQYF.

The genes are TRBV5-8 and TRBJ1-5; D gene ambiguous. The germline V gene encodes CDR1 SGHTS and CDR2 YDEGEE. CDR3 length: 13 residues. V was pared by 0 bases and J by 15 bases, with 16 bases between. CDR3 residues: CASSLDDGDSRHF. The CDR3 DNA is TGTGCCAGCAGCTTGGACGACGGCGACTCCAGGCATTTT.

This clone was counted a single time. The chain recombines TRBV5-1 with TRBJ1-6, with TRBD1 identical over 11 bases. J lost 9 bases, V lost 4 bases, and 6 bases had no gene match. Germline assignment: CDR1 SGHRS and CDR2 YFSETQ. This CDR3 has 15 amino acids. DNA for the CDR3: TGCGCCAGCAGCCCACGGACAGGGGGCATTTCACCCCTCCACTTT. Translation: CASSPRTGGISPLHF.

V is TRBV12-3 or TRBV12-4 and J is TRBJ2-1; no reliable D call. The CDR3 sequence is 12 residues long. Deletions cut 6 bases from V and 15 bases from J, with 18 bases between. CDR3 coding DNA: TGTGCCAGCAGCTCAGAGCCGACTCCCAGGTTCTTC. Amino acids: CASSSEPTPRFF.

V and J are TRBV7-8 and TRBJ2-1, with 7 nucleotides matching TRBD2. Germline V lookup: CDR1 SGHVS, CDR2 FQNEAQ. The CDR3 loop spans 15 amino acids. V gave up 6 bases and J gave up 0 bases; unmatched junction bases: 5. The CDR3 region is CASSLLADSYNEQFF. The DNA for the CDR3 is TGTGCCAGCAGTCTGCTAGCGGACTCCTACAATGAGCAGTTCTTC.